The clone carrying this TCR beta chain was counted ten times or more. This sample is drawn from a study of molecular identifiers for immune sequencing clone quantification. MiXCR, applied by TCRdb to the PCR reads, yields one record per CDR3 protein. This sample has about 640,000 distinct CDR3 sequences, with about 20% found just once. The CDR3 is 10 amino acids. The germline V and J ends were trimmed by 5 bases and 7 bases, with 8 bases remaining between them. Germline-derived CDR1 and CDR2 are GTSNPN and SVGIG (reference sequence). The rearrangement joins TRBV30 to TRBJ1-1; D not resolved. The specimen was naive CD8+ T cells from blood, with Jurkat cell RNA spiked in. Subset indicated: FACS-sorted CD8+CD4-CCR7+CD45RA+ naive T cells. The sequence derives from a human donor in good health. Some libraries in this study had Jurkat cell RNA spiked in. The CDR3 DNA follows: TGTGCCTGGGGCCGGGTTGAAGCTTTCTTT. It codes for CAWGRVEAFF.